Listed below are T cell receptor beta chains from one sample, sequenced in a study of shared clonotypes between healthy human individuals. Only in-frame clones appear in the TCRdb table, and some are missing; sequencing was by immunoSEQ multiplex PCR. The sample comprises 600,000 or so clones, roughly 98% of which are singletons, and approximately 0.33% rests with the top ten. Sequenced input: naive CD8+ T cells sorted from blood. Every receptor here comes from a man aged 25 to 40 in good health. The CDR3 runs from the conserved cysteine through the conserved F or W. The order of the fields is V gene, J gene, D gene, clone size, CDR3 DNA, CDR3 protein. D genes are given only for firm matches. Clone size is given for some rows only: seen once, a few or many times, or a class if the clone is expanded.

TRBV27,TRBJ2-7,TRBD1,.,TGTGCCAGCAGTCCGCGGGACAGGGGGCTAAGGGAGCAGTACTTC,CASSPRDRGLREQYF
TRBV14,TRBJ2-1,TRBD1,.,TGTGCCAGCAGCCGGGACAGGGGTATCTACAATGAGCAGTTCTTC,CASSRDRGIYNEQFF
TRBV14,TRBJ1-1,.,.,TGTGCCAGCAGCCAAGACAGGTCGACCTTCGGGAACACTGAAGCTTTCTTT,CASSQDRSTFGNTEAFF
TRBV7-9,TRBJ2-2,TRBD2,.,TGTGCCAGCAGCGCTGAGGGCCTAGCGGGAAGGAACACCGGGGAGCTGTTTTTT,CASSAEGLAGRNTGELFF
TRBV11-2,TRBJ2-3,.,.,TGTGCCAGCAGCTTAGACCCAGCAGGGGACACGCAGTATTTT,CASSLDPAGDTQYF
TRBV27,TRBJ2-1,.,.,TGTGCCAGCAGTTCTCAAGGGTTTTGGGAGCAGTTCTTC,CASSSQGFWEQFF
TRBV9,TRBJ2-7,.,.,TGTGCCAGCAGCGATCCCGCCGGCGTAGACTGGGGCGAGCAGTACTTC,CASSDPAGVDWGEQYF
TRBV4-3,TRBJ2-7,.,.,TGCGCCAGCAGCCAAGATCGGGGATTCTACGAGCAGTACTTC,CASSQDRGFYEQYF
TRBV7-9,TRBJ2-7,.,once,TGTGCCAGCAGCTCATTGGACGGATACTACGAGCAGTACTTC,CASSSLDGYYEQYF
TRBV7-7,TRBJ2-2,TRBD2,once,TGTGCTAGCAGCCCCCCGGGACTAGCTGGCAGCGGGGAGCTGTTTTTT,CASSPPGLAGSGELFF
TRBV6-1,TRBJ1-4,.,.,TGTGCCAGCAGTGAAACAAGGGTGCGGGAAAAACTGTTTTTT,CASSETRVREKLFF
TRBV7-6,TRBJ2-3,.,.,TGTGCCAGCAGCTTACGACAGGGCACAGATACGCAGTATTTT,CASSLRQGTDTQYF
TRBV5-1,TRBJ2-7,TRBD1,once,TGCGCCAGCAGCCTAAGGACAGGGGACGAGCAGTACTTC,CASSLRTGDEQYF
TRBV11-2,TRBJ2-1,TRBD2,.,TGTGCCAGCAGCTTAAGGCGGTGGGGGACTATATACAATGAGCAGTTCTTC,CASSLRRWGTIYNEQFF
TRBV11-2,TRBJ2-1,.,.,TGTGCCAGCAGCCTCACCAATGAGCAGTTCTTC,CASSLTNEQFF
TRBV4-3,TRBJ1-1,TRBD1,.,TGCGCCAGCAGCCAAACCGGGACAGGGTACACTGAAGCTTTCTTT,CASSQTGTGYTEAFF
TRBV29-1,TRBJ2-7,.,.,TGCAGCGTTGAGTCTACGAGCGGCGAGCAGTACTTC,CSVESTSGEQYF
TRBV14,TRBJ2-7,.,.,TGTGCCAGCAGCGAGGTCCACTACGAGCAGTACTTC,CASSEVHYEQYF
TRBV28,TRBJ2-1,TRBD2,.,TGTGCCAGCAGTCCCTCCTTAGCGGGTATATACAATGAGCAGTTCTTC,CASSPSLAGIYNEQFF
TRBV7-3,TRBJ2-7,TRBD2,.,TGTGCCAGCAGCTTAAGTCCTAGCGGGAGTTTTTACGAGCAGTACTTC,CASSLSPSGSFYEQYF
TRBV27,TRBJ2-1,.,.,TGTGCCAGCAGTTTATCGTCGCCTAGCTCCTACAATGAGCAGTTCTTC,CASSLSSPSSYNEQFF
TRBV27,TRBJ2-1,TRBD2,once,TGTGCCAGCAGTTTATCCACGGGACTAGCGTTATACAATGAGCAGTTCTTC,CASSLSTGLALYNEQFF
TRBV7-6,TRBJ2-1,TRBD1,.,TGTGCCAGCAGCTTAGCGGGGGACAGGTACGGCGTCGGCTCCTACAATGAGCAGTTCTTC,CASSLAGDRYGVGSYNEQFF
TRBV15,TRBJ1-5,.,.,TGTGCCACCAGCAGAGTTAAAGGAGGGAGCAATCAGCCCCAGCATTTT,CATSRVKGGSNQPQHF
TRBV13,TRBJ2-5,TRBD2,.,TGTGCCAGCAGCCCCGGACTAGCGGGAGGGCCAACAGAGACCCAGTACTTC,CASSPGLAGGPTETQYF
TRBV7-2,TRBJ2-1,.,.,TGTGCCAGCAGCTTAACGCCATTTGCGTACTCCTACAATGAGCAGTTCTTC,CASSLTPFAYSYNEQFF
TRBV12-5,TRBJ2-7,TRBD2,.,TGTGCTAGTGGGGATAGCGGGAAGTACGAGCAGTACTTC,CASGDSGKYEQYF
TRBV11-2,TRBJ1-5,TRBD1,.,TGTGCCAGCAGCTTAGACGCCGGGACAGGTAGCAATCAGCCCCAGCATTTT,CASSLDAGTGSNQPQHF
TRBV4-1,TRBJ1-5,TRBD1,.,TGCGCCAGCAGCCAGGGGCCAGGGGGTCAGCCCCAGCATTTT,CASSQGPGGQPQHF
TRBV6-1,TRBJ1-3,.,.,TGTGCCAGCAGTGGCCTTACCCGTGAGGGGGACACCATATATTTT,CASSGLTREGDTIYF
TRBV29-1,TRBJ1-3,TRBD1,.,TGCAGCGTGGAACTTACAGGGGAAGGAAACACCATATATTTT,CSVELTGEGNTIYF
TRBV27,TRBJ2-2,TRBD2,.,TGTGCCAGCAGTTCGGGACTAGCGGGAGTCCGCACCACCGGGGAGCTGTTTTTT,CASSSGLAGVRTTGELFF
TRBV27,TRBJ2-5,TRBD2,once,TGTGCCAGCAGTTTATCGACGGGGGAGGGACAAGAGACCCAGTACTTC,CASSLSTGEGQETQYF
TRBV30,TRBJ2-2,.,.,TGTGCCTGGACCCTATTTTCCGGGGAGCTGTTTTTT,CAWTLFSGELFF
TRBV19,TRBJ1-1,.,.,TGTGCCAGTAGATGGACGCCGAACACTGAAGCTTTCTTT,CASRWTPNTEAFF